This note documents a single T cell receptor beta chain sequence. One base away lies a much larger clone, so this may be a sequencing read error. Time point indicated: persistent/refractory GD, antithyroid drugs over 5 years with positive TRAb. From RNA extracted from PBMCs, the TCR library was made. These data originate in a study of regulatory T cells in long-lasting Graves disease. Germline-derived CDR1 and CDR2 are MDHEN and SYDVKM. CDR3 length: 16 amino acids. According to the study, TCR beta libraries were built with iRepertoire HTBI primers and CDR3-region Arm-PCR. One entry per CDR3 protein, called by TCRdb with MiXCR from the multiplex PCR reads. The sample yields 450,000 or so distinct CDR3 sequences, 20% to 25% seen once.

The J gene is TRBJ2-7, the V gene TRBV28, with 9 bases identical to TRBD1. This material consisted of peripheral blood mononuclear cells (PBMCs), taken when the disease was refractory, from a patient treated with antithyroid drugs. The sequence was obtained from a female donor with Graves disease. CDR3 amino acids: CASSPPRGQGPYEQCF. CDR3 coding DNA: TGTGCCAGCAGTCCCCCGAGGGGACAGGGACCCTACGAGCAGTGCTTC.